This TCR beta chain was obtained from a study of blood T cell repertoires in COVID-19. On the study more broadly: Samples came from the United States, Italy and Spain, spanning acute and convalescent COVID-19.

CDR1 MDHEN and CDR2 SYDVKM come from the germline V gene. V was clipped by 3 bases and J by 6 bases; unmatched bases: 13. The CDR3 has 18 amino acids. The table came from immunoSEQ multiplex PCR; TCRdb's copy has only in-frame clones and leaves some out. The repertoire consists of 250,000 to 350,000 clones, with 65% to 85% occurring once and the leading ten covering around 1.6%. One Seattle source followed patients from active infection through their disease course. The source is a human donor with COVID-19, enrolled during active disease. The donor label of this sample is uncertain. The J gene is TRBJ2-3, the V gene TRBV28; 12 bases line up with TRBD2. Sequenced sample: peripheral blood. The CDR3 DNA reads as TGTGCCAGCAGTTTGTCGCCACTAGCGGGAGGACGAGTGGATACGCAGTATTTT. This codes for CASSLSPLAGGRVDTQYF.